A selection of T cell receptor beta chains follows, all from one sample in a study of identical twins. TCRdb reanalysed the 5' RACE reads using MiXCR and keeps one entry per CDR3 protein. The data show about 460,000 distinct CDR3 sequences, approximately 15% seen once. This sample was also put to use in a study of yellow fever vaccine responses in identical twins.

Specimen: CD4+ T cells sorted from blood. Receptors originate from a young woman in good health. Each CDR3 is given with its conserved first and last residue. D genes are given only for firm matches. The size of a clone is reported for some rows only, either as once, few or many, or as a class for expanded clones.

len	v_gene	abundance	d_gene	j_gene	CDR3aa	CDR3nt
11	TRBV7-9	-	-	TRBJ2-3	CASTSPDTQYF	TGTGCCAGCACCTCACCAGATACGCAGTATTTT
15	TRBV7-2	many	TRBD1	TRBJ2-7	CASSLSGQGSYEQYF	TGTGCCAGCAGCTTATCTGGACAGGGATCCTACGAGCAGTACTTC
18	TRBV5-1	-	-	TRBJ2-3	CASSPSPGPLGYTDTQYF	TGCGCCAGCAGCCCCTCTCCGGGACCACTAGGTTATACAGATACGCAGTATTTT
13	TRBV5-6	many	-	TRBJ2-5	CASSLTSQETQYF	TGTGCCAGCAGCTTGACTAGCCAAGAGACCCAGTACTTC
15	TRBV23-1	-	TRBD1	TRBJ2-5	CASSQPGQQEETQYF	TGCGCCAGCAGTCAACCGGGACAGCAGGAAGAGACCCAGTACTTC
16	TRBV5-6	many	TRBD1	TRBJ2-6	CASSRDRVFGANVLTF	TGTGCCAGCAGCCGGGACAGGGTGTTTGGGGCCAACGTCCTGACTTTC
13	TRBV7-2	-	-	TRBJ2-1	CASSPAGYNEQFF	TGTGCCAGCAGCCCCGCGGGTTACAATGAGCAGTTCTTC
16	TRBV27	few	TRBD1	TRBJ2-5	CASRSRTGTLQETQYF	TGTGCCAGCAGGAGCAGGACAGGAACTTTACAAGAGACCCAGTACTTC
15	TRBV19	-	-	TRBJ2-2	CASTLGPAGNGELFF	TGTGCCAGTACCCTGGGGCCCGCCGGAAACGGGGAGCTGTTTTTT
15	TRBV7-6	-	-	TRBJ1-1	CASSPSPQGVEGAFF	TGTGCCAGCAGCCCTAGCCCACAGGGCGTGGAAGGGGCTTTCTTT
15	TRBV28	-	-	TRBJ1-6	CASRSGSGNNSPLHF	TGTGCCAGCAGATCCGGGAGCGGGAATAATTCACCCCTCCACTTT